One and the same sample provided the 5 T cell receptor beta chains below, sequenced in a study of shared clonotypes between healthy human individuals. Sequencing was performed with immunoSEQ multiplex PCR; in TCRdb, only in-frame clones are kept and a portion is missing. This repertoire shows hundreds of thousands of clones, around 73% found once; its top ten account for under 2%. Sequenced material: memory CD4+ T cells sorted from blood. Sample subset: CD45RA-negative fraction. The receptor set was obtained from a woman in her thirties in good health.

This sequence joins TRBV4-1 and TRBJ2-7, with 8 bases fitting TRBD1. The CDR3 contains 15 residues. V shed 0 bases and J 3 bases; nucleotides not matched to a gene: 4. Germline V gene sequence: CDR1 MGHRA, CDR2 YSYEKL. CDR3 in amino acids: CASSQDVQGDYEQYF. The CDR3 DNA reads TGCGCCAGCAGCCAAGATGTACAGGGGGACTACGAGCAGTACTTC.

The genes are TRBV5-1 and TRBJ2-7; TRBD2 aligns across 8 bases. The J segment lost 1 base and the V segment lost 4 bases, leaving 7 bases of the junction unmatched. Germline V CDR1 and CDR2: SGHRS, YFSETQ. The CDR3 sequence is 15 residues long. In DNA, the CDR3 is TGCGCCAGCAGCCCCCGGGGGGGGAGGTCCTACGAGCAGTACTTC. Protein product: CASSPRGGRSYEQYF.

The CDR3 DNA reads TGTGCCAGCAGCCCTGGACTAGCGGGCACCGGGGAGCTGTTTTTT. This gives the protein CASSPGLAGTGELFF. The chain uses TRBV11-2 and TRBJ2-2; the match to TRBD2 covers 11 bases. Germline V gives CDR1 SGHAT, CDR2 FQNNGV. V was pared by 5 bases and J by 4 bases, with 3 bases of the junction left unmatched. The CDR3 totals 15 residues.

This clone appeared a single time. The CDR3 is CASSGSGRGYTF. CDR3 DNA: TGTGCCAGCTCCGGGTCAGGTCGAGGCTACACCTTC. J is TRBJ1-2 and V is TRBV2; D is ambiguous. CDR1 and CDR2 from the germline V gene are SNHLY and FYNNEI. The length of the CDR3 is 12 residues. V gave up 8 bases and J gave up 8 bases, with 15 bases separating them.

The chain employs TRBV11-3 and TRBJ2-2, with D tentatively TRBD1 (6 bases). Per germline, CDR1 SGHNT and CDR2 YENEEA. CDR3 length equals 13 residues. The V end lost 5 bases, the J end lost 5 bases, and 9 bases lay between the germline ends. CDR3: CASSSRGTGELFF. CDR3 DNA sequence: TGTGCCAGCAGCAGCAGGGGAACCGGGGAGCTGTTTTTT.